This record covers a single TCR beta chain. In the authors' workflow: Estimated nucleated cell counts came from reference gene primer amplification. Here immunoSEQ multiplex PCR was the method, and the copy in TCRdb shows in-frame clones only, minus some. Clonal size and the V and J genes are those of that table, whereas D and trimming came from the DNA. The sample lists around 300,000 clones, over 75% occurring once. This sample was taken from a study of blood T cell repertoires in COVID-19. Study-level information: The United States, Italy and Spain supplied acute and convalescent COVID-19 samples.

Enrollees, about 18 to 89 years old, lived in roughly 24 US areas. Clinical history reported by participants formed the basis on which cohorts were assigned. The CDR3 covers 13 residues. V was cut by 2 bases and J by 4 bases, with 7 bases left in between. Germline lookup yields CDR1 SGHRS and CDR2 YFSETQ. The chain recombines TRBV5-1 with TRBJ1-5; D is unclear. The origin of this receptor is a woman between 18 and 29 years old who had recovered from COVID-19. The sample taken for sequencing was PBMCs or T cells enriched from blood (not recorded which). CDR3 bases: TGCGCCAGCAGCTTCGACGGGAATCAGCCCCAGCATTTT. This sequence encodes CASSFDGNQPQHF.